This T cell receptor (beta chain) was observed in a study of cytomegalovirus exposure and HLA in healthy donors. Study information: About 180 million T cells yielded 100 million or so unique TCR beta sequences in earlier analysis.

The study, taken as a whole, reports: TCR beta V- and J-gene trimming, according to a later analysis, was linked to a missense DCLRE1C variant.

On this clone itself: Its specificity is not known.

The PCR employed 60 Vbeta primers together with 13 Jbeta primers. Repertoires were generated with immunoSEQ multiplex PCR, while TCRdb's copy carries only in-frame clones and drops some. The data contain 60,000 or so clones, approximately 80% of them singletons. Per the germline V gene, CDR1 is SGHTA and CDR2 is FQGNSA. This CDR3 region has 15 residues. V was pared by 0 bases and J by 4 bases, with 3 bases of the junction left unmatched. V usage is TRBV7-2 and J usage is TRBJ1-5; 7 nucleotides agree with TRBD1. Sequenced input: PBMCs. The clonotype was recovered from a female donor in good health and CMV-seronegative. CDR3 loop: CASSLAGGGNQPQHF. The CDR3 nucleotides are TGTGCCAGCAGCTTAGCAGGGGGCGGGAATCAGCCCCAGCATTTT.